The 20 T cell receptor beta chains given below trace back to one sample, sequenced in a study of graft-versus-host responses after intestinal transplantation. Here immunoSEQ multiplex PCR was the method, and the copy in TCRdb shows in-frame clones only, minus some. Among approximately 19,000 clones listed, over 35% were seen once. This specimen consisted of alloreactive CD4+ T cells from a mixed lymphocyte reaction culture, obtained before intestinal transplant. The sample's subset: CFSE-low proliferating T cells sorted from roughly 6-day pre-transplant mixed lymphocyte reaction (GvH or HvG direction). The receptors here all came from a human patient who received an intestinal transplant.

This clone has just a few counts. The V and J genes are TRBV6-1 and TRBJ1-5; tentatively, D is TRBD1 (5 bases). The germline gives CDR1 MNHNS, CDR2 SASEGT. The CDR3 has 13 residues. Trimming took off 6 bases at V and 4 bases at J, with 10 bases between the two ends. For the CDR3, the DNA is TGTGCCAGCAGGGGGCGAGATAATCAGCCCCAGCATTTT. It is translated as CASRGRDNQPQHF.

In DNA, the CDR3 is TGCAGTTCCACAGGGGGTTATGGCTACACCTTC. It encodes CSSTGGYGYTF. J is TRBJ1-2 and V is TRBV20-1; 8 bases are shared with TRBD1. CDR3 size: 11 residues. V lost 8 bases, J lost 5 bases, and 4 bases stayed unmatched. Looked up from germline, CDR1 is DFQATT and CDR2 is SNEGSKA (reference sequence).

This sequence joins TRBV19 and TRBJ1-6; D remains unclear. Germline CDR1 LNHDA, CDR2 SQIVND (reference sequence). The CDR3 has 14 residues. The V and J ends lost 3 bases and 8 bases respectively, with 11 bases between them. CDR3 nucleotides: TGTGCCAGTAGTATCTTTTCGTGGGATTCACCCCTCCACTTT. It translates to CASSIFSWDSPLHF.

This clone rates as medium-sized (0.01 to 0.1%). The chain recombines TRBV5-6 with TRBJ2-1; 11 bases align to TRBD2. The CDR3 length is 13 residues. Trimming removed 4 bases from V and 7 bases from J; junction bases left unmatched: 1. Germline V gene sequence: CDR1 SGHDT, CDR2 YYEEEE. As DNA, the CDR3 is TGTGCCAGCAGCCGACTAGCGGGGAATGAGCAGTTCTTC. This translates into CASSRLAGNEQFF.

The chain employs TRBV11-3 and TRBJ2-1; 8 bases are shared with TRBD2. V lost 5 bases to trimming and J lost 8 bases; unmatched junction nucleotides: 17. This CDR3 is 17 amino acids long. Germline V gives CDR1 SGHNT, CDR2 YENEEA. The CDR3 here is CASSPGAGLAGRDEQFF. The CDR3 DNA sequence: TGTGCCAGCAGCCCAGGGGCCGGGCTAGCGGGTAGGGATGAGCAGTTCTTC. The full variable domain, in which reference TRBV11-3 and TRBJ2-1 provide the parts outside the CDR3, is EAGVVQSPRYKIIEKKQPVAFWCNPISGHNTLYWYLQNLGQGPELLIRYENEEAVDDSQLPKDRFSAERLKGVDSTLKIQPAELGDSAVYLCASSPGAGLAGRDEQFFGPGTRLTVL.

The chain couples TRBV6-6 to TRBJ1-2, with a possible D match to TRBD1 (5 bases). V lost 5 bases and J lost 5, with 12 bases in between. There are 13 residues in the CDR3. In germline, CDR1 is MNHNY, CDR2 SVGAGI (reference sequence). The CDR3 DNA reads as TGTGCCAGCAGTGCCGGGGGGATGTATGGCTACACCTTC. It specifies CASSAGGMYGYTF.

The CDR3 spells CASSPRTDTQYF. CDR3 in DNA: TGTGCCAGCAGCCCCCGCACAGATACGCAGTATTTT. The chain employs TRBV14 and TRBJ2-3; no firm D call. V shed 4 bases and J shed 1 base, with 3 bases lying between them. CDR1 and CDR2 from the germline V gene are SGHDN and FVKESK. The CDR3 is 12 amino acids.

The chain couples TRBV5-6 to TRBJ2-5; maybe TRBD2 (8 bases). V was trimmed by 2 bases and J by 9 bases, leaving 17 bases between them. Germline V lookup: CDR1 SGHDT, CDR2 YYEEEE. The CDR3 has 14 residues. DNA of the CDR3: TGTGCCAGCAGCTTCACAAGGGGGCGGGGGGCCCAGTACTTC. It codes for CASSFTRGRGAQYF.

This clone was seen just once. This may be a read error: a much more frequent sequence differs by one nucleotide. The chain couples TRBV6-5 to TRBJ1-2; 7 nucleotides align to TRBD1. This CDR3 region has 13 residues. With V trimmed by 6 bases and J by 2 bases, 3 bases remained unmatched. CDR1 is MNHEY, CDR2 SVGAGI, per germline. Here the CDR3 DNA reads TGTGCCAGCAGGCCGACAGGGAACTATGGCTACACCTTC. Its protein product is CASRPTGNYGYTF.

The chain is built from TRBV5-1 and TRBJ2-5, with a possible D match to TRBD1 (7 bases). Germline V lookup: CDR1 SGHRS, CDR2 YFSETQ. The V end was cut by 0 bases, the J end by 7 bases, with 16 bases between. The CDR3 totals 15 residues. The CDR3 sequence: CASSLAGQLGGTQYF. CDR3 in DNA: TGCGCCAGCAGCTTGGCGGGACAGCTGGGGGGGACCCAGTACTTC.

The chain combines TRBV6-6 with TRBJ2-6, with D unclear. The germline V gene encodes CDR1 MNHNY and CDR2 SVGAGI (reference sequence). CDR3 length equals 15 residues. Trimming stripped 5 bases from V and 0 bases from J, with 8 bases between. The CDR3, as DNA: TGTGCCAGCAGTCGACCCAGCTCTGGGGCCAACGTCCTGACTTTC. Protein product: CASSRPSSGANVLTF.

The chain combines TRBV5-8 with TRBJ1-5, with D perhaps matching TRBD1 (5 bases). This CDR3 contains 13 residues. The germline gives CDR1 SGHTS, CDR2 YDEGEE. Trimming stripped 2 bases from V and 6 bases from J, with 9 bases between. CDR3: CASSFGRVQPQHF. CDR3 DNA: TGTGCCAGCAGCTTTGGCAGGGTTCAGCCCCAGCATTTT.

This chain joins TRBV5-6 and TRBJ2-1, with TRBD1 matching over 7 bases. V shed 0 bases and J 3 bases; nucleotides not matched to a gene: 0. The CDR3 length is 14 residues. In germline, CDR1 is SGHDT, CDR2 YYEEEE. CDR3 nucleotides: TGTGCCAGCAGCTTGGGACAGGGCTACAATGAGCAGTTCTTC. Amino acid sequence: CASSLGQGYNEQFF. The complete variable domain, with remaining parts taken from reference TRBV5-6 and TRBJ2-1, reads DAGVTQSPTHLIKTRGQQVTLRCSPKSGHDTVSWYQQALGQGPQFIFQYYEEEERQRGNFPDRFSGHQFPNYSSELNVNALLLGDSALYLCASSLGQGYNEQFFGPGTRLTVL.

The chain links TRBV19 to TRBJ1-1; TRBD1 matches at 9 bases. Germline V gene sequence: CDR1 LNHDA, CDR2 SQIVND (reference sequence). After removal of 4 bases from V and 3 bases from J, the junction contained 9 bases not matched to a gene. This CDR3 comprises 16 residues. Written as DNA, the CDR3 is TGTGCCAGTAGTAGAAGGACAGGGGCTCGGGACACTGAAGCTTTCTTT. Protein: CASSRRTGARDTEAFF.

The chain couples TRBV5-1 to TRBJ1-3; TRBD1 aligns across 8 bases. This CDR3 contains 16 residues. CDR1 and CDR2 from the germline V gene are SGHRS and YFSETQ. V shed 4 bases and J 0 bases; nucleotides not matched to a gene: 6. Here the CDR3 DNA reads TGCGCCAGCAGCAAACCCGACAGGGGCTCTGGAAACACCATATATTTT. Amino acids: CASSKPDRGSGNTIYF.

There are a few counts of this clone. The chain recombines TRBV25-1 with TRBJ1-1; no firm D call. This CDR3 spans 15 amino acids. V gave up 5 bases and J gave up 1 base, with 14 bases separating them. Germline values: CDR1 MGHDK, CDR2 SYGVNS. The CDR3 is CASSLNWGGNTEAFF. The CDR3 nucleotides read TGTGCCAGCAGTCTGAATTGGGGTGGGAACACTGAAGCTTTCTTT.

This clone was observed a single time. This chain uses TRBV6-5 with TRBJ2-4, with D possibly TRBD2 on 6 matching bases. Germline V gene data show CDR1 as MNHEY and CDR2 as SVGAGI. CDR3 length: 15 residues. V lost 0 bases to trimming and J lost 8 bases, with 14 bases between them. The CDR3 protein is CASSYSIGGTDIQYF. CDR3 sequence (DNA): TGTGCCAGCAGTTACTCGATTGGGGGGACTGACATTCAGTACTTC.

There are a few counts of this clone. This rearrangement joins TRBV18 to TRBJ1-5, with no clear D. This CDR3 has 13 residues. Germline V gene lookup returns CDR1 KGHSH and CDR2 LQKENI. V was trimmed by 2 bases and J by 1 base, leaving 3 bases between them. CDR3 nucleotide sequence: TGTGCCAGCTCACCAAGGAGCAATCAGCCCCAGCATTTT. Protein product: CASSPRSNQPQHF.

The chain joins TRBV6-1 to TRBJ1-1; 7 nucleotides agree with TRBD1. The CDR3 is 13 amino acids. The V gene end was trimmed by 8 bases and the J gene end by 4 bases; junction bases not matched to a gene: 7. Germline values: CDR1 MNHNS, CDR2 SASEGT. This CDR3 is CASGDEGATEAFF. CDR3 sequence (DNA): TGTGCCAGCGGGGACGAGGGGGCCACTGAAGCTTTCTTT.

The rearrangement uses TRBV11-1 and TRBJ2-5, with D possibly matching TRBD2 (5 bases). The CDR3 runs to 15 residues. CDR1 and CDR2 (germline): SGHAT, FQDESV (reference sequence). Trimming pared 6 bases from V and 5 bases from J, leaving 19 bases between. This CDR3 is CASSPSWPAGETQYF. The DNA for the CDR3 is TGTGCCAGCAGTCCTAGTTGGCCGGCGGGTGAGACCCAGTACTTC.